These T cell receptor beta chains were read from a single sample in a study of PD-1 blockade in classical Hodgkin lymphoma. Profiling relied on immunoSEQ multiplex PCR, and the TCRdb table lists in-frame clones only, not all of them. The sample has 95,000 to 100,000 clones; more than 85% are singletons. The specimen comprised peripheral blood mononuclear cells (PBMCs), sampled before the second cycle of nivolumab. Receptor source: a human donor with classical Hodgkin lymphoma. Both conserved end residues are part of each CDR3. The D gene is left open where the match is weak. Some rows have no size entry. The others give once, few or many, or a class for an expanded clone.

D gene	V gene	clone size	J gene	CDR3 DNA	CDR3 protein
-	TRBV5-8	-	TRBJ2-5	TGTGCCAGCAGCCCACTACTACAAGAGACCCAGTACTTC	CASSPLLQETQYF
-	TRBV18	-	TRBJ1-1	TGTGCCAGCTCGCAATCGGGGTTGACTGAAGCTTTCTTT	CASSQSGLTEAFF
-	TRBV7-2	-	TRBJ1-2	TGTGCCAGCAGCTTTGTAGGAGTTGATTGGAGTGGCTACACCTTC	CASSFVGVDWSGYTF
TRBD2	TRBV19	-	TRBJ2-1	TGTGCCAGTAGTTTACTAGCGGGGGGGCCTCAAGAGCAGTTCTTC	CASSLLAGGPQEQFF
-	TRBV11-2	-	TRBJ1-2	TGTGCCAGCAGCTGGGGGGCCATCCTCGGCTACACCTTC	CASSWGAILGYTF
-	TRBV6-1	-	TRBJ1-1	TGTGCCAGCATCGTCTGGGGGGGGATGAACACTGAAGCTTTCTTT	CASIVWGGMNTEAFF
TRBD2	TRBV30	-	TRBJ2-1	TGTGCCTGTAGACTAGCGGGGTACAATGAGCAGTTCTTC	CACRLAGYNEQFF
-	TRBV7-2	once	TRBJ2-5	TGTGCCAGCAGCCACTTCGAAGAGACCCAGTACTTC	CASSHFEETQYF
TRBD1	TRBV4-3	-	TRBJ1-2	TGCGCCAGCAGCCAAGATGGGGGCAGGGGGTATGGCTACACCTTC	CASSQDGGRGYGYTF
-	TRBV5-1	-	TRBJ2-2	TGCGCCAGCAGCTTGGCTGGGGGAAGGACCGGGGAGCTGTTTTTT	CASSLAGGRTGELFF
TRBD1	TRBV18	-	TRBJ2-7	TGTGCCAGCTCACCACCGACAGGGGCCTACGAGCAGTACTTC	CASSPPTGAYEQYF
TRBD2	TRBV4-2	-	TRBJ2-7	TGTGCCAGCAGCGCTAGCGGGGGTGAGTCCTACGAGCAGTACTTC	CASSASGGESYEQYF
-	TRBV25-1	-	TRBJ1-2	TGTGCCAGCAGTGAATCGGTGGGCTCTAGCTACACCTTC	CASSESVGSSYTF
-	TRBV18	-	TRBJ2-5	TGTGCCAGCTCACCTCTTCCCAAAAAGCAGAGGGCAGGGCAAGAGACCCAGTACTTC	CASSPLPKKQRAGQETQYF
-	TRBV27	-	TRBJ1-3	TGTGCCAGCAGTTTATCGGTTTCCGGCGGGGACTCTGGAAACACCATATATTTT	CASSLSVSGGDSGNTIYF
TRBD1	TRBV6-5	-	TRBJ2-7	TGTGCCAGCAGTTACAGGGGGCTTTACGAGCAGTACTTC	CASSYRGLYEQYF
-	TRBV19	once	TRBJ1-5	TGTGCCAGTACCTTAAACCGGGATCAGCCCCAGCATTTT	CASTLNRDQPQHF
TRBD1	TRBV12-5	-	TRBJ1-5	TGTGCTAGTGGGGCAGGACAGGTGAGCAATCAGCCCCAGCATTTT	CASGAGQVSNQPQHF
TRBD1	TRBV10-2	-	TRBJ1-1	TGCGCCAGCGGCGGCACCGGGACAGTGAACACTGAAGCTTTCTTT	CASGGTGTVNTEAFF
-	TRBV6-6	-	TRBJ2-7	TGTGCCAGCCGCGGTGGGAACGAGCAGTACTTC	CASRGGNEQYF
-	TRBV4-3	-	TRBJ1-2	TGCGCCAGCAGCCTCCAGAACGGAGGGGGGTATGGCTACACCTTC	CASSLQNGGGYGYTF
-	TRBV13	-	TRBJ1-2	TGTGCCAGCAGCAGACCCTTACGGGAAAGAGGGTATGGCTACACCTTC	CASSRPLRERGYGYTF
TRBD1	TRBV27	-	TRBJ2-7	TGTGCCAGCAGTCCCCGTGCAGGGGGCTTGTACGAGCAGTACTTC	CASSPRAGGLYEQYF
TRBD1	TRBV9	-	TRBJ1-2	TGTGCCAGCAGTTCGACAGGGGTTCGCTACACCTTC	CASSSTGVRYTF
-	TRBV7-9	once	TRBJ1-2	TGTGCCAGCAGCTTAAGGAGCTATGGCTACACCTTC	CASSLRSYGYTF
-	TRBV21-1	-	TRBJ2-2	TGTGCCAGCAGCAAAGCCCGACAGGTTACGAACACCGGGGAGCTGTTTTTT	CASSKARQVTNTGELFF
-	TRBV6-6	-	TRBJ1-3	TGTGCCAGCAGTTACTCGGGGGAGAGGGTTGGAAACACCATATATTTT	CASSYSGERVGNTIYF
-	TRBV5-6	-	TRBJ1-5	TGTGCCAGCAGTTTGGTAGGGTTCGATCAGCCCCAGCATTTT	CASSLVGFDQPQHF
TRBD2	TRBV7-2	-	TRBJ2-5	TGTGCCAGCAGCTTAGCCGGACTAGCGGTTCAAGAGACCCAGTACTTC	CASSLAGLAVQETQYF
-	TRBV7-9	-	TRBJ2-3	TGTGCCAGCACCCGGCTGGATACGCAGTATTTT	CASTRLDTQYF
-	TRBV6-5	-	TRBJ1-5	TGTGCCAGCAGTTACTCGGAAAATCAGCCCCAGCATTTT	CASSYSENQPQHF
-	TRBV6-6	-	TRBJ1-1	TGTGCCAGCAGCTCTGACAGTTCGAACACTGAAGCTTTCTTT	CASSSDSSNTEAFF
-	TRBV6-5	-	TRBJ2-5	TGTGCCAGCAGTTACTTACAGGGTGGGCAAGAGACCCAGTACTTC	CASSYLQGGQETQYF
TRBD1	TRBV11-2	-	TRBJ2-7	TGTGCCAGCAGTCGCCCCTCCTATTCCGGGACAGCCACTTACGAGCAGTACTTC	CASSRPSYSGTATYEQYF
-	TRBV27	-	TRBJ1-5	TGTGCCAGCAGTTCCTCCAGGGTATCTCAGCCCCAGCATTTT	CASSSSRVSQPQHF
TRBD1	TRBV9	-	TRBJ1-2	TGTGCCAGCAGCCCGGGGACAGGGTTATTGGACTATGGCTACACCTTC	CASSPGTGLLDYGYTF
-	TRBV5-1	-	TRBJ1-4	TGCGCCAGCAGCTTGGTAGCAGAAACTAATGAAAAACTGTTTTTT	CASSLVAETNEKLFF
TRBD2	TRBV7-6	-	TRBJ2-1	TGTGCCAGCAGCCATAGCCCGGGGGGGCCGTACAATGAGCAGTTCTTC	CASSHSPGGPYNEQFF
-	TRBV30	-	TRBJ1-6	TGTGGGGGGGATTGGAGGAACAATTCACCCCTCCACTTT	CGGDWRNNSPLHF
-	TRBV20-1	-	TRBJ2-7	TGCAGTGCTAGCTCACTGGTAGAGCAGTACTTC	CSASSLVEQYF
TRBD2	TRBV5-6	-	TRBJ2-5	TGTGCCAGCAGCTTTTCCCCAGGACTAGCGGAAGAGACCCAGTACTTC	CASSFSPGLAEETQYF
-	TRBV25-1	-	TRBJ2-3	TGTGCCAGCAGTGTTGGAGGTCCGACGCAGTATTTT	CASSVGGPTQYF
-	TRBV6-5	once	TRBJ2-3	TGTGCCAGCAGTAGACTGGGCTTCACAGATACGCAGTATTTT	CASSRLGFTDTQYF
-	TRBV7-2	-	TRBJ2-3	TGTGCCAGCAGCCTCGGTGACACCCGCACAGATACGCAGTATTTT	CASSLGDTRTDTQYF
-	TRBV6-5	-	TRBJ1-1	TGTGCCAGCAGTTACGGGCGGGGCACTGAAGCTTTCTTT	CASSYGRGTEAFF
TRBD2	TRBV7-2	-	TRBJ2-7	TGTGCCAGCAGCTTAGCGCGTGGACTAGCGCTCCGCTCCTACGAGCAGTACTTC	CASSLARGLALRSYEQYF
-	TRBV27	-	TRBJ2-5	TGTGCCAGCAGGGGGACCTACCAAGAGACCCAGTACTTC	CASRGTYQETQYF
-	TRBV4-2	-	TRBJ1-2	TGTGCCAGCAGCTCTGGAGGGAATCGCTATGGCTACACCTTC	CASSSGGNRYGYTF
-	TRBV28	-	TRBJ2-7	TGTGCCAGCAGTTCACCATCGACGGCCGGGGAGGCCTACGAGCAGTACTTC	CASSSPSTAGEAYEQYF
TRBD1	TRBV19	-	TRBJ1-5	TGTGCCAGTAGGGGACAGGTCAATCAGCCCCAGCATTTT	CASRGQVNQPQHF
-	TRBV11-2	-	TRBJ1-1	TGTGCCAGCAGCCACGGACACTATTCTGAAGCTTTCTTT	CASSHGHYSEAFF
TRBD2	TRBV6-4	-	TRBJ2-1	TGTGCCAGCAGTGACTCCGCTCTAGCGGGGGGGCACGAGCAGTTCTTC	CASSDSALAGGHEQFF
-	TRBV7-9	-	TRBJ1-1	TGTGCCAGCAGCTTACTAGCTCGGAACACTGAAGCTTTCTTT	CASSLLARNTEAFF
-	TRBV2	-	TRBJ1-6	TGTGCCAGCAGTGCGGTCGCGGACAATAATTCACCCCTCCACTTT	CASSAVADNNSPLHF
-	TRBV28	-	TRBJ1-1	TGTGCCAGCAGTTTACCCGACAGGAACACTGAAGCTTTCTTT	CASSLPDRNTEAFF